The 12 T cell receptor beta chains given below trace back to one sample, sequenced in a study of response to subunit inactivated influenza vaccine. TCRdb used MiXCR to reprocess the RT-PCR reads, holding one entry per CDR3 protein. Of under 850,000 distinct CDR3 sequences detected, around 20% appear once; the ten largest clones hold around 9.9%. Source: PBMCs from blood, taken approximately 5 days after vaccination. Receptors were obtained from a man aged 45-65 years who received an inactivated influenza vaccine.

The CDR3: CSVSFGTSARDEQYF. The CDR3 coding sequence is TGCAGTGTTTCTTTTGGGACTAGCGCCCGGGACGAGCAGTACTTC. The V call is TRBV20-1, the J call TRBJ2-7; 10 positions agree with TRBD2. V lost 7 bases to trimming and J lost 5 bases; unmatched junction nucleotides: 14. The CDR3 covers 15 residues. In germline, CDR1 is DFQATT, CDR2 SNEGSKA (reference sequence).

This clonotype was recorded once. The J gene is TRBJ1-4, the V gene TRBV6-1; 8 nucleotides line up with TRBD1. Germline V CDR1 and CDR2: MNHNS, SASEGT. Trimming cost V 5 bases and J 4 bases; bases outside gene matches: 6. The CDR3 length is 15 residues. CDR3 sequence reads: CASSRDRQFNEKLFF. For the CDR3, the DNA is TGTGCCAGCAGTCGGGACAGGCAGTTTAATGAAAAACTGTTTTTT.

This chain joins TRBV29-1 and TRBJ2-7; tentative D call: TRBD2 (6 bases). V lost 4 bases and J lost 6, with 13 bases in between. CDR3 size: 12 residues. CDR1 and CDR2 from the germline V gene are SQVTM and ANQGSEA. The CDR3 region is CSVGGNLGEQYF. In nucleotides, the CDR3 is TGCAGCGTTGGCGGGAATCTGGGCGAGCAGTACTTC.

CDR3 sequence: CASSYEWTALNTGELFF. CDR3 bases: TGTGCCAGCAGTTACGAGTGGACAGCCTTGAACACCGGGGAGCTGTTTTTT. The J gene is TRBJ2-2, the V gene TRBV6-2 or TRBV6-3, with D perhaps matching TRBD1 (6 bases). V gave up 2 bases and J gave up 1 base, with 14 bases separating them. This CDR3 has 17 residues. The V gene's germline CDR1 is MNHEY and CDR2 SVGEGT.

This clonotype was counted ten times or more. V and J are TRBV10-3 and TRBJ2-5; no reliable D call. Germline CDR1 and CDR2: ENHRY and SYGVKD. Deletions cut 4 bases from V and 0 bases from J, with 9 bases between. This CDR3 comprises 14 residues. DNA of the CDR3: TGTGCCATCAGTGGGCAGCCTAACCAAGAGACCCAGTACTTC. Translation: CAISGQPNQETQYF.

This clonotype was detected only a few times. The chain combines TRBV3-1 with TRBJ1-1, with 7 bases aligning to TRBD1. Trimming cost V 1 base and J 1 base; bases outside gene matches: 3. CDR1 is LGHDT and CDR2 is YNNKEL in the germline V gene (reference sequence). This CDR3 has 15 residues. CDR3 protein: CASSQGTGANTEAFF. In DNA, the CDR3 is TGTGCCAGCAGCCAAGGGACAGGAGCGAACACTGAAGCTTTCTTT.

This clonotype showed up just a few times. The chain employs TRBV5-1 and TRBJ2-7; TRBD1 agrees at 9 bases. J gave up 3 bases and V 7 bases, and 17 bases lay outside the gene matches. The CDR3 runs to 17 residues. Germline lookup yields CDR1 SGHRS and CDR2 YFSETQ. The CDR3 region has the DNA TGCGCCAGCTCCCGGTCACAGGGGGCGAAAAACCACTACGAGCAGTACTTC. It is translated as CASSRSQGAKNHYEQYF.

The chain employs TRBV11-2 and TRBJ1-4, with unresolved D. CDR3 length: 11 amino acids. CDR1 is SGHAT and CDR2 is FQNNGV in the germline V gene. V was trimmed by 5 bases and J by 14 bases, leaving 12 bases between them. CDR3 region: CASSQTALLFF. The CDR3 DNA follows: TGTGCCAGCAGCCAAACAGCTCTCCTGTTTTTT.

A few counts support this clonotype. The chain recombines TRBV12-3 or TRBV12-4 with TRBJ2-2; D unclear. This CDR3 spans 16 amino acids. V lost 6 bases and J lost 0, with 14 bases in between. CDR3 region: CASRIRGITNTGELFF. The CDR3 DNA reads as TGTGCCAGCAGAATTCGAGGAATTACGAACACCGGGGAGCTGTTTTTT.

The J gene is TRBJ2-1, the V gene TRBV7-2, with 10 bases identical to TRBD2. Germline V CDR1 and CDR2: SGHTA, FQGNSA. The CDR3 sequence is 16 residues long. The V and J ends lost 5 bases and 4 bases, in that order; junction bases with no gene match: 8. CDR3 in DNA: TGTGCCAGCAGCCCTGCAGGGACTAGCGCTTACAATGAGCAGTTCTTC. Translating it yields CASSPAGTSAYNEQFF.

This rearrangement joins TRBV19 to TRBJ1-1, with 8 bases identical to TRBD1. The CDR3 contains 15 residues. J lost 3 bases, V lost 3 bases, and 6 bases had no gene match. Germline CDR1 and CDR2: LNHDA and SQIVND (reference sequence). The CDR3 region has the DNA TGTGCCAGTAGTATGCCGGGACAGGCGTACACTGAAGCTTTCTTT. Protein product: CASSMPGQAYTEAFF.

This sequence joins TRBV6-1 and TRBJ2-1, with 8 bases that match TRBD1. The junction had 14 bases not matched to a gene; V was cut back by 2 bases and J by 8 bases. This CDR3 is built from 17 residues. In germline, CDR1 is MNHNS, CDR2 SASEGT. As DNA, the CDR3 is TGTGCCAGCAGTGAAACATCAGGGGGCACAATGGACGATGAGCAGTTCTTC. Translated, it gives CASSETSGGTMDDEQFF.